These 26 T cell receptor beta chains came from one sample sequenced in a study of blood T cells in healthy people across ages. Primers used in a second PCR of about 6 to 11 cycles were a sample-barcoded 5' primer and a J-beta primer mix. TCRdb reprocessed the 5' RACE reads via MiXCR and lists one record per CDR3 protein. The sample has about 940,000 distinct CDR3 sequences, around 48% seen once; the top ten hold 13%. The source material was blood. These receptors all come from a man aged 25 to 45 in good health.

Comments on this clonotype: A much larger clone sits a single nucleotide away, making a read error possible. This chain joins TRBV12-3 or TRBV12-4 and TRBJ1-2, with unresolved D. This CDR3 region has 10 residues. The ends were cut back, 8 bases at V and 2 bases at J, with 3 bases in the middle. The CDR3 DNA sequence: TGTGCCAGCGGAAACTATGGCTACACCTTC. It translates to CASGNYGYTF.

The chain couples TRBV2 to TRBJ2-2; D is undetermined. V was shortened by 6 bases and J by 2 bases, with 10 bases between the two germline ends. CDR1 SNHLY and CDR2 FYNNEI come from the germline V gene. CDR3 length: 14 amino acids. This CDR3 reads CASRKEINTGELFF. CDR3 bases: TGTGCCAGCAGAAAGGAGATCAACACCGGGGAGCTGTTTTTT.

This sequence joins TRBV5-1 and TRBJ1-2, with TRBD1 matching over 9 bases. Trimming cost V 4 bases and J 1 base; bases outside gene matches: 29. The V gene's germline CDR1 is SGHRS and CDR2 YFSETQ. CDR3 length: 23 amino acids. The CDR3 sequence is CASSATGGTFSPVSQGDNYGYTF. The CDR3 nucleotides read TGCGCCAGCAGCGCTACAGGGGGCACTTTCTCCCCGGTGTCGCAAGGGGATAACTATGGCTACACCTTC.

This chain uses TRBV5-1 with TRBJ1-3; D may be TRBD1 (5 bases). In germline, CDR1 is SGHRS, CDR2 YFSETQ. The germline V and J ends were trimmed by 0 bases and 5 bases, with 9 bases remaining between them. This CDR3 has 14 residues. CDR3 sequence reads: CASSLDQGRNTIYF. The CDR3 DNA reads TGCGCCAGCAGCTTGGATCAGGGCCGAAACACCATATATTTT. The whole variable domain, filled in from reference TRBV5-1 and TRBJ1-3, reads KAGVTQTPRYLIKTRGQQVTLSCSPISGHRSVSWYQQTPGQGLQFLFEYFSETQRNKGNFPGRFSGRQFSNSRSEMNVSTLELGDSALYLCASSLDQGRNTIYFGEGSWLTVV.

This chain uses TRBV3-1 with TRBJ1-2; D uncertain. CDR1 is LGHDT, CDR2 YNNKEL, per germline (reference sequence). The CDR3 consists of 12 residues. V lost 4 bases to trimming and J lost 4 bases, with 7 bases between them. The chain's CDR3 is CASSPSSYGYTF. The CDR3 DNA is TGTGCCAGCAGCCCAAGCAGCTATGGCTACACCTTC.

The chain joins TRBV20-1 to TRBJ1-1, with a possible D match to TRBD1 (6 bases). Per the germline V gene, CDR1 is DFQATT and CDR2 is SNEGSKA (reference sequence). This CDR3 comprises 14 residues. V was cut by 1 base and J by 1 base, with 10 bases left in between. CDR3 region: CSARVGGANTEAFF. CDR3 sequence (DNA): TGCAGTGCTAGAGTTGGGGGCGCGAACACTGAAGCTTTCTTT.

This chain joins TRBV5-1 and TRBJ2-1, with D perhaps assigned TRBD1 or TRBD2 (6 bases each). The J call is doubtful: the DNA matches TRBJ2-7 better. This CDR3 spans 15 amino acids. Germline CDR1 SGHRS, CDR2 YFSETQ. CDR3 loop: CASSLGEGGRDEQYF. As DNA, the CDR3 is TGCGCCAGCAGCTTGGGAGAGGGGGGTCGGGACGAGCAGTACTTC.

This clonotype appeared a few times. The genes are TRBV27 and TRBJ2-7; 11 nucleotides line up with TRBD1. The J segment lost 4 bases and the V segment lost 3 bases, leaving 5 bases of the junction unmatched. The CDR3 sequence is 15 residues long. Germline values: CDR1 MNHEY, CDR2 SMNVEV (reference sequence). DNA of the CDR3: TGTGCCAGCAGTTTCCGGACAGGGGGCGAGTACGAGCAGTACTTC. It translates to CASSFRTGGEYEQYF.

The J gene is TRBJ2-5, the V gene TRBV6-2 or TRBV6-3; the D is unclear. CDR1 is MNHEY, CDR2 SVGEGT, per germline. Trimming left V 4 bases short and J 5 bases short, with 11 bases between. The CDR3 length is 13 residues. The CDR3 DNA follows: TGTGCCAGCAGTTCCCCTATGACTGAGACCCAGTACTTC. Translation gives CASSSPMTETQYF.

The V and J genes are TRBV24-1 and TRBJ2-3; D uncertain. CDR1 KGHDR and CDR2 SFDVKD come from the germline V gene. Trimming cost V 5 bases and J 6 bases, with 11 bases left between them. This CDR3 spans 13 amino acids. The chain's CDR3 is CATSGEFYDTQYF. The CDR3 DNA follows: TGTGCCACCAGTGGAGAGTTTTACGATACGCAGTATTTT.

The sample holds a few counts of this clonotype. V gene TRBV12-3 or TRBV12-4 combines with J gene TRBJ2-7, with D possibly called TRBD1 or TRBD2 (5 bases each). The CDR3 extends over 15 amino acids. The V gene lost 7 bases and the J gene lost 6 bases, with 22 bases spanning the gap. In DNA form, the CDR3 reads TGTGCCAGCAATCAGATCGGCGAAACGAGGGGCGAGCAGTACTTC. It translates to CASNQIGETRGEQYF.

Here the CDR3 reads CASSWSAGSQETQYF. DNA for the CDR3: TGTGCCAGCAGCTGGTCAGCGGGGAGCCAAGAGACCCAGTACTTC. The chain couples TRBV11-2 to TRBJ2-5, with TRBD2 identical over 7 bases. After removal of 4 bases from V and 1 base from J, the junction contained 6 bases not matched to a gene. CDR1 and CDR2 from the germline V gene are SGHAT and FQNNGV. This CDR3 is 15 amino acids long.

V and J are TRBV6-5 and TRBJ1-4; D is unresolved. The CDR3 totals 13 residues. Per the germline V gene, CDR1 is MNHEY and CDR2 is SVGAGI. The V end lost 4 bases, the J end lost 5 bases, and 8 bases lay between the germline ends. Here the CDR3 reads CASSSGLNEKLFF. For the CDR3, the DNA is TGTGCCAGCAGTTCGGGCCTAAATGAAAAACTGTTTTTT.

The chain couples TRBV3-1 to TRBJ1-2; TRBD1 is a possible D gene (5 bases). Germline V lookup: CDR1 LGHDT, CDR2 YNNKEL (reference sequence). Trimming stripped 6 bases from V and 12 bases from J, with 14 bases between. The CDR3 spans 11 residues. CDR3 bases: TGTGCCAGCAGGAACACAGGTGCCCACACCTTC. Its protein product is CASRNTGAHTF.

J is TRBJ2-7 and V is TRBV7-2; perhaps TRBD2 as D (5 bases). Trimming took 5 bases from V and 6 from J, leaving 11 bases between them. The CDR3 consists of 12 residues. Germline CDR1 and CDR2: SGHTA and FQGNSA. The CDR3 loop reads CASSVLEGEQYF. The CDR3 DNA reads TGTGCCAGCAGCGTACTAGAGGGCGAGCAGTACTTC. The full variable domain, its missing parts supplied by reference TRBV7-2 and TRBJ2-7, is GAGVSQSPSNKVTEKGKDVELRCDPISGHTALYWYRQSLGQGLEFLIYFQGNSAPDKSGLPSDRFSAERTGGSVSTLTIQRTQQEDSAVYLCASSVLEGEQYFGPGTRLTVT.

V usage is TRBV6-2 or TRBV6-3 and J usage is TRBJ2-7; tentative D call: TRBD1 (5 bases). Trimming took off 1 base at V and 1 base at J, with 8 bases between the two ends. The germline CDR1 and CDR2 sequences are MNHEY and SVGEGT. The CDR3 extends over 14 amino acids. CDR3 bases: TGTGCCAGCAGTTACTTGGACACTTCCTACGAGCAGTACTTC. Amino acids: CASSYLDTSYEQYF.

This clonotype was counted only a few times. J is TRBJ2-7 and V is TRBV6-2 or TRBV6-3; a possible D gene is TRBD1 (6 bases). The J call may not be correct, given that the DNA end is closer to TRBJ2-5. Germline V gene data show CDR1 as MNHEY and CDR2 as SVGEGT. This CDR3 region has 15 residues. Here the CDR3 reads CASSSSPGAGETQYF. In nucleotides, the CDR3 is TGTGCCAGCAGTTCCAGTCCAGGGGCCGGGGAGACCCAGTACTTC.

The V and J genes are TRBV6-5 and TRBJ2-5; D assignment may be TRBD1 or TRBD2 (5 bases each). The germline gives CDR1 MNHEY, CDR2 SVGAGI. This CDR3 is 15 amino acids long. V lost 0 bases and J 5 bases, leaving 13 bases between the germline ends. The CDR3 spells CASSYSRGAGETQYF. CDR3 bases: TGTGCCAGCAGTTACTCGAGAGGGGCAGGGGAGACCCAGTACTTC.

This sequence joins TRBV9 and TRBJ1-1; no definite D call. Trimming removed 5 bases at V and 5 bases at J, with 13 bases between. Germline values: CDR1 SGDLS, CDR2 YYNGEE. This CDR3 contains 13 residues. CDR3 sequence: CASSRRRDTEAFF. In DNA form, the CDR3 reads TGTGCCAGCAGTCGTAGGAGGGATACTGAAGCTTTCTTT. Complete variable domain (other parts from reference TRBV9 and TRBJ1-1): DSGVTQTPKHLITATGQRVTLRCSPRSGDLSVYWYQQSLDQGLQFLIQYYNGEERAKGNILERFSAQQFPDLHSELNLSSLELGDSALYFCASSRRRDTEAFFGQGTRLTVV.

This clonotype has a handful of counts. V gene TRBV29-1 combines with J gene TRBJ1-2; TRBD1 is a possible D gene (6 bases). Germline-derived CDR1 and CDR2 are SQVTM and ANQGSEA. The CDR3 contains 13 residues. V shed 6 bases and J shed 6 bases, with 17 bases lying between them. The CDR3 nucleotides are TGCAGCGTCCCGACAGGAGAGAACCATGGCTACACCTTC. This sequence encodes CSVPTGENHGYTF. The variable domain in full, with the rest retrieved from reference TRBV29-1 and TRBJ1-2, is SAVISQKPSRDICQRGTSLTIQCQVDSQVTMMFWYRQQPGQSLTLIATANQGSEATYESGFVIDKFPISRPNLTFSTLTVSNMSPEDSSIYLCSVPTGENHGYTFGSGTRLTVV.

The DNA of the CDR3 is TGTGCCAGCAGGCGGACAGGGCGAAACATTCAGTACTTC. It specifies CASRRTGRNIQYF. This chain links TRBV28 with TRBJ2-4; 8 bases fit TRBD1. The CDR3 is 13 residues long. Trimming at V came to 6 bases and at J to 6 bases, leaving 4 bases not matched to a gene. Germline V CDR1 and CDR2: MDHEN, SYDVKM.

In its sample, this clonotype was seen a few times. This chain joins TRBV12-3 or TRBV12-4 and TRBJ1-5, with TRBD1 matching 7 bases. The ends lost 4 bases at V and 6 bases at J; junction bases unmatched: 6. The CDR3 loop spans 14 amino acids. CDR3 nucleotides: TGTGCCAGCAGTTACGGACAGGAGGTTCAGCCCCAGCATTTT. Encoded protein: CASSYGQEVQPQHF.

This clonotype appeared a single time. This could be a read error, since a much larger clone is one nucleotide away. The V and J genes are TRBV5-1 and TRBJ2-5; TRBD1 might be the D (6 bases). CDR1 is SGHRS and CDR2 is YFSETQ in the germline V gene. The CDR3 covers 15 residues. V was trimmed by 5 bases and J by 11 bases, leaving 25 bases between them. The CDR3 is CASSPTTQGLGEQYF. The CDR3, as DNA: TGCGCCAGCAGTCCCACTACCCAGGGGTTGGGGGAGCAGTACTTC.

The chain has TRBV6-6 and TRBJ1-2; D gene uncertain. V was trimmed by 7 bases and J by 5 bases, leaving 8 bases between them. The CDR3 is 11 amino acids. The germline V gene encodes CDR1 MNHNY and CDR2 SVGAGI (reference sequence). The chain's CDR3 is CASTAGYGYTF. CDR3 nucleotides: TGTGCCAGCACGGCGGGGTATGGCTACACCTTC.

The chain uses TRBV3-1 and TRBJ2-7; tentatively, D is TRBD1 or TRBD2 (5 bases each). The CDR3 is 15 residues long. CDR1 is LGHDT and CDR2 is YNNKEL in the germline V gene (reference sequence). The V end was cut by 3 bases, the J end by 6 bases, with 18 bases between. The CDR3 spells CASSQAWGLEFEQYF. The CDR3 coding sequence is TGTGCCAGCAGCCAGGCCTGGGGGTTGGAATTCGAGCAGTACTTC.

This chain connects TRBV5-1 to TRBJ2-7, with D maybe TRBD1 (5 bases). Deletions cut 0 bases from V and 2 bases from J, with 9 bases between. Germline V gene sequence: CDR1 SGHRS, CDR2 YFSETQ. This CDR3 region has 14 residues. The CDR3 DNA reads TGCGCCAGCAGCTTGGAGGACATGACCTACGAGCAGTACTTC. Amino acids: CASSLEDMTYEQYF. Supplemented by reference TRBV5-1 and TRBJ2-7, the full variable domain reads KAGVTQTPRYLIKTRGQQVTLSCSPISGHRSVSWYQQTPGQGLQFLFEYFSETQRNKGNFPGRFSGRQFSNSRSEMNVSTLELGDSALYLCASSLEDMTYEQYFGPGTRLTVT.